This T cell receptor beta chain stems from a study of shared clonotypes between healthy human individuals. Background on the study: Three CD4 naive, three CD4 memory, two CD8 naive and one CD8 memory plate were used per donor.

Each replicate PCR on the sorted subsets used approximately 180 ng DNA (around 30,000 T cell genomes). Profiled with immunoSEQ multiplex PCR; TCRdb holds only in-frame clones, not every one. Of about 1.5 million clones listed, 95% to 99% are singletons. With 4 bases clipped from V and 1 base from J, the junction kept 14 bases outside the gene matches. The CDR3 contains 18 residues. Germline V CDR1 and CDR2: MGHDK, SYGVNS. The source of this sequence is a man aged 25 to 45 in good health. This chain connects TRBV25-1 to TRBJ2-5; TRBD2 matches 8 bases. Input material: naive CD4+ T cells sorted from blood. Subset in this sample: CD45RA+ positively selected. CDR3 in DNA: TGTGCCAGCAGTGCCCCCTTAAGGTACGGGAGGGCCCAAGAGACCCAGTACTTC. It yields the protein CASSAPLRYGRAQETQYF.